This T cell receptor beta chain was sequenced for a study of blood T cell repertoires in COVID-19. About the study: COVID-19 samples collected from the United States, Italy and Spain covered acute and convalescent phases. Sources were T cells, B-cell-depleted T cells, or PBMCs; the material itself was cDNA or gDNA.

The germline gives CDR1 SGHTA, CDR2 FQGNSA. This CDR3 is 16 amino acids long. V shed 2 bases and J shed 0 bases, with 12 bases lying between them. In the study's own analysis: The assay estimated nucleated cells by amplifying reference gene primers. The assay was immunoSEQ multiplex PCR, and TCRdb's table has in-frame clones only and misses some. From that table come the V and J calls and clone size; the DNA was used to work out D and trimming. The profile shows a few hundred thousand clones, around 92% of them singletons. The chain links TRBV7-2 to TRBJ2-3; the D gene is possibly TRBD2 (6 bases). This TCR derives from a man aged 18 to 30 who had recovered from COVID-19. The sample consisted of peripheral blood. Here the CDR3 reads CASSLLLAGSTDTQYF. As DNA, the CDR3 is TGTGCCAGCAGCTTACTCCTGGCGGGAAGCACAGATACGCAGTATTTT.